Following are 10 T cell receptor beta chains from one sample sequenced in a study of immune heterogeneity within non-small cell lung tumors. Template material comprised bulk tumor genomic DNA at 450 to 650 ng per sample. Spaced far apart, several biopsies were taken from each primary tumor during surgery. These patients got curative surgery after being newly diagnosed with untreated non-small cell lung cancer. The TCR beta CDR3 region was amplified by multiplex PCR employing 32 V and 13 J primers. TCRdb called the multiplex PCR reads again in MiXCR, with one record for every CDR3 protein. Here the sample spans 13,000 or so distinct CDR3 sequences, under 30% being singletons. The sequenced sample consisted of lung tumor tissue. The receptors come from a man aged 45 to 65 with non-small cell lung cancer.

This clonotype was recorded many times. The CDR3 nucleotides read TGTGCCAGCAGCCAAGCGCCAGGGGCGGGATATGGCTACACCTTC. It yields the protein CASSQAPGAGYGYTF. This chain joins TRBV3-1 and TRBJ1-2, with D perhaps TRBD1 (6 bases). CDR1 and CDR2 (germline): LGHDT, YNNKEL (reference sequence). The V end lost 1 base, the J end lost 5 bases, and 14 bases lay between the germline ends. This CDR3 is built from 15 residues.

As regards this clonotype: In this CDR3 the conserved last residue, phenylalanine or tryptophan, is missing, so a read error is likely. V usage is TRBV20-1 and J usage is TRBJ2-5, with D perhaps TRBD1 or TRBD2 (5 bases each). V lost 5 bases to trimming and J lost 0 bases, with 13 bases between them. The CDR3 consists of 14 residues. Germline V lookup: CDR1 DFQATT, CDR2 SNEGSKA (reference sequence). The CDR3 loop reads CSAGGWGHQETQYS. The CDR3 nucleotides read TGCAGTGCTGGGGGTTGGGGTCACCAAGAGACCCAGTACTCC.

This clonotype is labeled as medium-sized. The chain uses TRBV3-1 and TRBJ2-7; D might be TRBD1 (6 bases). CDR1 is LGHDT and CDR2 is YNNKEL in the germline V gene (reference sequence). With 4 bases removed from V and 1 base from J, the gap between germline ends came to 14 bases. The CDR3 sequence is 15 residues long. As DNA, the CDR3 is TGTGCCAGCAGCCGGTTCAGGGGCCCATCCTACGAGCAGTACTTC. Protein: CASSRFRGPSYEQYF.

In this sample, this clonotype turned up many times. The gene calls are TRBV24-1 and TRBJ2-1, with D perhaps assigned TRBD1 or TRBD2 (6 bases each). This CDR3 comprises 17 residues. V shed 4 bases and J shed 5 bases, with 20 bases lying between them. Germline CDR1 and CDR2: KGHDR and SFDVKD. CDR3 region: CATSDPAGGRNNNEQFF. The DNA of the CDR3 is TGTGCCACCAGTGACCCTGCTGGGGGGCGAAACAACAATGAGCAGTTCTTC.

Turning to this clonotype: This may be a read error: a much more frequent sequence differs by one nucleotide. The chain has TRBV5-1 and TRBJ1-4; D is ambiguous. CDR1 is SGHRS and CDR2 is YFSETQ in the germline V gene. V lost 4 bases and J lost 7, with 8 bases in between. This CDR3 is 12 amino acids long. Written as DNA, the CDR3 is TGCGCCAGCAGCCGAGGATCTGAAAAACTGTTTTTT. This encodes CASSRGSEKLFF. Using reference TRBV5-1 and TRBJ1-4 for the parts outside the CDR3, the full variable domain is KAGVTQTPRYLIKTRGQQVTLSCSPISGHRSVSWYQQTPGQGLQFLFEYFSETQRNKGNFPGRFSGRQFSNSRSEMNVSTLELGDSALYLCASSRGSEKLFFGSGTQLSVL.

This clonotype was seen more than once but under ten times. The V and J genes are TRBV5-5 and TRBJ2-1; D not certain. Trimming stripped 4 bases from V and 4 bases from J, with 9 bases between. Looked up from germline, CDR1 is SGHKS and CDR2 is YYEKEE (reference sequence). CDR3 length: 13 amino acids. The DNA of the CDR3 is TGTGCCAGCAGCGAAAGACCTTACAATGAGCAGTTCTTC. It codes for CASSERPYNEQFF.

As concerns this clonotype: A read error may produce the germline difference seen at one junction end. The V call is TRBV20-1, the J call TRBJ2-7, with 8 bases matching TRBD2. Germline loops: CDR1 DFQATT, CDR2 SNEGSKA (reference sequence). The CDR3 totals 13 residues. The CDR3: CSATGGGTYEQYF. In DNA form, the CDR3 reads TGCAGCGCTACAGGCGGGGGGACCTACGAGCAGTACTTC.

Note on this clonotype: This may come from a read error, since a much larger clone is one base off. This chain uses TRBV12-3 or TRBV12-4 with TRBJ2-1, with TRBD2 identical over 9 bases. This CDR3 comprises 15 residues. CDR3 region: CASSFRRGGLNEKFF. The CDR3 DNA reads TGTGCCAGCAGTTTTAGGCGGGGGGGCTTAAATGAGAAGTTCTTC.

This clonotype was seen repeatedly, ten times or more. The J gene is TRBJ1-1, the V gene TRBV30, with no clear D. The length of the CDR3 is 13 residues. Germline V gene lookup returns CDR1 GTSNPN and CDR2 SVGIG (reference sequence). V dropped 2 bases and J dropped 3 bases, with 10 bases sitting between them. The CDR3 reads CAWSLQRHTEAFF. CDR3 coding DNA: TGTGCCTGGAGTCTACAGAGACACACTGAAGCTTTCTTT.

This clonotype was counted at least ten times. The chain recombines TRBV6-1 with TRBJ2-5; perhaps TRBD1 as D (5 bases). This CDR3 region has 15 residues. Germline V CDR1 and CDR2: MNHNS, SASEGT. With 6 bases removed from V and 5 bases from J, the gap between germline ends came to 19 bases. In DNA, the CDR3 is TGTGCCAGCAGCTCAAGGGGTTCCCGGGCCGAGACCCAGTACTTC. Amino acid sequence: CASSSRGSRAETQYF.